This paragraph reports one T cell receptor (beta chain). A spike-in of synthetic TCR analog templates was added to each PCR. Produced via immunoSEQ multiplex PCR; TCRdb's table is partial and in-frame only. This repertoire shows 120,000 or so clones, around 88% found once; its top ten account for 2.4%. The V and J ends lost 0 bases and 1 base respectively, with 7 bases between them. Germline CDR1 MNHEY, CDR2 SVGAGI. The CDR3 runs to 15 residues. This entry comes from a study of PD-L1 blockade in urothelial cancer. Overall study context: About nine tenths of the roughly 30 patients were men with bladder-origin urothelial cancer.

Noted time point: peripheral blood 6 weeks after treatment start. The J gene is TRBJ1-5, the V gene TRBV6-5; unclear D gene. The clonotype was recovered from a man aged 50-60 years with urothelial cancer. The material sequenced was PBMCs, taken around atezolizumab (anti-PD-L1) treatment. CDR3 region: CASSYSRLSNQPQHF. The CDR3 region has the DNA TGTGCCAGCAGTTACTCGAGGTTAAGCAATCAGCCCCAGCATTTT.